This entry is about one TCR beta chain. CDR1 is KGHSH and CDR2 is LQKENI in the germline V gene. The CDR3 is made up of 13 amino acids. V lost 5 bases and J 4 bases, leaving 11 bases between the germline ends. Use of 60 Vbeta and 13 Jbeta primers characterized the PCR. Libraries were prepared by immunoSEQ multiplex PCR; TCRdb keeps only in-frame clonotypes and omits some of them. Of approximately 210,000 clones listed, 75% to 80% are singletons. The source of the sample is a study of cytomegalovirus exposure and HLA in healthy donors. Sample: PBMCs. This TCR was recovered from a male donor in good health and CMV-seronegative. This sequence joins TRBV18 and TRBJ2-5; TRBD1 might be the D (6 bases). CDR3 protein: CASSTGTGETQYF. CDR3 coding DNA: TGTGCCAGCTCAACAGGGACGGGAGAGACCCAGTACTTC.